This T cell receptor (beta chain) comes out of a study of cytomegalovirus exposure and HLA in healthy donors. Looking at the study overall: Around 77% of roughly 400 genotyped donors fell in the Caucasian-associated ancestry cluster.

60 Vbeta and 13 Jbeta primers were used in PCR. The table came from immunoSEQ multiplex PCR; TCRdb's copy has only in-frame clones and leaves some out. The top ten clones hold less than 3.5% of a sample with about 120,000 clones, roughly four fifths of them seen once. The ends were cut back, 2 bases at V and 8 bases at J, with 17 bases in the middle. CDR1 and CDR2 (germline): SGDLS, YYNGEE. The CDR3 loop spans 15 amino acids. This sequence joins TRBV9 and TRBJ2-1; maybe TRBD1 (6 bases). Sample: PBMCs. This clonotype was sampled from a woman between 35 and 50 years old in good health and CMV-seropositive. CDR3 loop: CASSVRDTLWDEQFF. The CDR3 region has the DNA TGTGCCAGCAGCGTCCGGGACACCCTCTGGGATGAGCAGTTCTTC.